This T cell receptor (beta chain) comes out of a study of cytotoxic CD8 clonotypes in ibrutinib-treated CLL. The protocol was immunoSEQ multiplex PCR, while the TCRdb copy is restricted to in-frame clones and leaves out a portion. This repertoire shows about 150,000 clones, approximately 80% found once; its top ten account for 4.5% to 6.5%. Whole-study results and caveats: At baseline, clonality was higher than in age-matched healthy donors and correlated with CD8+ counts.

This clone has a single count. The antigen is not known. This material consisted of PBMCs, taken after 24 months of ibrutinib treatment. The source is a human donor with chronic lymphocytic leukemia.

CDR3 amino acids: CASSLSGGGGYTF. CDR3 bases: TGTGCCAGCAGTTTATCTGGGGGGGGCGGCTACACCTTC. V and J are TRBV27 and TRBJ1-2, with a weak D call TRBD1 (6 bases). This CDR3 has 13 residues. Germline V gene data show CDR1 as MNHEY and CDR2 as SMNVEV (reference sequence). Trimming took 0 bases from V and 8 from J, leaving 10 bases between them.